This section outlines one T cell receptor beta chain sequence together with its context. This sample is drawn from a study of OX40 agonist ivuxolimab in advanced cancers. The CDR3 is made up of 15 amino acids. CDR1 is SGHAT and CDR2 is FQNNGV in the germline V gene. The ends were cut back, 0 bases at V and 3 bases at J, with 8 bases in the middle. The assay was immunoSEQ multiplex PCR, and TCRdb's table has in-frame clones only and misses some. Of just under 85,000 clones listed, around four fifths are singletons. This sample comprised CD4+ or CD8+ T cells sorted from blood, obtained in a trial of the OX40 agonist ivuxolimab. The chain carries TRBV11-2 and TRBJ1-4; D gene uncertain. This receptor was taken from an adult with an advanced solid tumor such as melanoma, head and neck, liver or kidney cancer. The CDR3 nucleotides are TGTGCCAGCAGCTTAGAGGGCAGATCTAATGAAAAACTGTTTTTT. Translation gives CASSLEGRSNEKLFF.